This TCR beta chain was sequenced in a study of cytomegalovirus exposure and HLA in healthy donors. Study details: A prior analysis found about 110 million unique TCR beta sequences from some 200 million T cells. General study points: When the data were analyzed later, several of the most significant clusters appeared to be linked to common viral pathogens. The authors enumerated 150 to 200 TCR beta chains as linked to cytomegalovirus.

Donors had nominal health at sampling but likely had unrecorded immune exposures. The primer mix had 60 Vbeta and 13 Jbeta primers. Assay: immunoSEQ multiplex PCR; the TCRdb copy retains only in-frame clones and omits some. The sample has about 190,000 clones, around 83% seen once. About this clone itself: The antigen is undetermined.

Germline V lookup: CDR1 SGHTS, CDR2 YDEGEE. Trimming took off 1 base at V and 2 bases at J, with 12 bases between the two ends. The CDR3 has 15 residues. The sample was PBMCs. The clonotype originates from a woman younger than 30 in good health and CMV-seronegative. This chain uses TRBV5-8 with TRBJ2-5, with D possibly TRBD2 on 5 matching bases. CDR3 protein: CASSLYARRQETQYF. DNA for the CDR3: TGTGCCAGCAGCTTGTATGCGCGGAGGCAAGAGACCCAGTACTTC.